This TCR beta chain emerged from a study of blood T cell repertoires in COVID-19. The wider study: COVID-19 samples from acute and convalescent phases originated in the United States, Italy and Spain.

Trimming took 5 bases from V and 2 from J; bases not matched to a gene: 15. The CDR3 is made up of 18 amino acids. Germline CDR1 SGHTA, CDR2 FQGNSA. Participant age was roughly 18 to 90 years, and participants resided in fewer than 25 US areas. Authors' data handling: For nucleated cells, counts were estimated from reference gene primer amplification. Only in-frame clones appear in the TCRdb table, and some are missing; sequencing was by immunoSEQ multiplex PCR. The V and J calls and clone size come from that table; D and trimming were worked out from the DNA. The table lists 350,000 to 450,000 clones, 91% of them singletons.

This clonotype originated in a woman in her thirties or forties who had been exposed to COVID-19. This chain links TRBV7-2 with TRBJ2-1; 7 positions agree with TRBD2. The sample taken for sequencing was PBMCs or T cells enriched from blood (not recorded which). The CDR3 is CASSPPGLVPPPYNEQFF. The CDR3 bases are TGTGCCAGCAGCCCCCCAGGACTAGTCCCACCCCCCTACAATGAGCAGTTCTTC. The whole variable domain, filled in from reference TRBV7-2 and TRBJ2-1, reads GAGVSQSPSNKVTEKGKDVELRCDPISGHTALYWYRQSLGQGLEFLIYFQGNSAPDKSGLPSDRFSAERTGGSVSTLTIQRTQQEDSAVYLCASSPPGLVPPPYNEQFFGPGTRLTVL.